This TCR beta chain was profiled in a study of a mutant IDH1 vaccine in newly diagnosed glioma (dated by TCRdb to the early 2020s). Context from the whole study: Vaccination started 4-6 weeks after radiotherapy alone, or was given together with temozolomide cycles in the groups whose treatment included chemotherapy. Longitudinal TCRB deep sequencing was done for 25 to 30 treated patients, wherever samples were available for exploratory analyses. Peripheral blood was drawn at six visits: V03 (baseline), V05, V07, V10, V12 and V13. Visit V12 was the week-35 safety follow-up and visit V13 was the week-47 end of study. Of the 32 patients who were treated, approximately 62% were male and about 40% were female, and the mean age was roughly 40 years. Prior to enrollment, standard therapy consisting of radiotherapy alone, temozolomide alone, or radiochemotherapy with temozolomide had been administered to patients, with the combination being received by most patients. Here is what the overall study found, with its caveats: The authors noted that analyses of patient blood samples could not be reproduced because of sample limitations. Vaccine-induced immune responses across multiple MHC alleles were detected in approximately 94% of patients. Pseudoprogression appeared unrelated to alterations in the top peripheral T cell clonotypes detected by TCRB sequencing. PBMC samples for TCRB deep sequencing were selected based on availability.

The CDR1 and CDR2 encoded by the germline V gene are MGHDK and SYGVNS. V is shortened by 2 bases, J by 8 bases, and the region joining them spans 13 bases. The CDR3 measures 14 amino acids from cysteine to phenylalanine. The retained sequence is limited to the CDR3, 42 bases, with the frame set at the first base. Reading the label with the study, this specimen's time point is: week 47, end of study. Each vaccine dose, consisting of 300 ug of a 20-mer mutant IDH1 peptide in Montanide, was administered subcutaneously with topical imiquimod. Eight vaccinations were administered to patients in weeks 1, 3, 5, 7, 11, 15, 19 and 23, corresponding to visits V03 through V10. Donors had newly diagnosed WHO grade 3 or 4 IDH1-mutant astrocytomas with loss of nuclear ATRX. The samples were drawn from NOA16, a multicentre, single-arm, open-label phase I trial in Germany that tested a mutant IDH1 peptide vaccine in humans for the first time. Genomic DNA for TCRB sequencing was extracted from EDTA blood using the DNeasy Blood and Tissue Kit.

Receptor libraries were prepared by the immunoSEQ multiplex PCR assay. Rearranged TCR beta chain sequences were amplified with the hsTCRB Kit following the manufacturer's protocol. Sequencing of TCRB libraries was carried out on an Illumina MiSeq. In the authors' own workflow: Demultiplexing, trimming and gene mapping were performed with the kit vendor's proprietary platform. The immuneACCESS repertoire file appears here via TCRdb, limited to in-frame rearrangements. These files lack a portion of the clones; in checked studies, under half of the deficit traces to unresolved V genes, and the cause of the others is not known. The DNA was the basis for D and trimming; V, J and clone size are from that table. The sample table records fewer than 35,000 clones; 84% of these occur just once. The top ten constitute around 30% of the sample. With regard to this clone: What antigen it recognizes has not been identified. Base qualities are not provided; no much larger clone lies one nucleotide away.

Sequences were derived from PBMCs, sampled from a glioma patient whose treatment included an IDH1 peptide vaccine. This TCR was sampled from a man aged 30 to 45 with glioma. The chain uses TRBV25-1 and TRBJ2-1, with the D gene too uncertain to name. At the DNA level, the sequence is TGTGCCAGCAGTGAAGCGCCTAGTAACGATGAGCAGTTCTTC. Translated, this gives CASSEAPSNDEQFF.